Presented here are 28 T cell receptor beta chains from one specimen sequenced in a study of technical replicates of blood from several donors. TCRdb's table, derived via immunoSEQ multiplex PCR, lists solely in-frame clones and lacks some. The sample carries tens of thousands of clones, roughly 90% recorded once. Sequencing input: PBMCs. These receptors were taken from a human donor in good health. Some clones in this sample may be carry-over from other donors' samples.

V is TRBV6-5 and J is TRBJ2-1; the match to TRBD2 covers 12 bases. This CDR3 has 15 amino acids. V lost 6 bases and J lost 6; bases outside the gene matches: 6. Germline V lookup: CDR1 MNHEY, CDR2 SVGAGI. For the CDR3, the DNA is TGTGCCAGCAGCCTAGCGGGAGGGCCTACCAATGAGCAGTTCTTC. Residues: CASSLAGGPTNEQFF.

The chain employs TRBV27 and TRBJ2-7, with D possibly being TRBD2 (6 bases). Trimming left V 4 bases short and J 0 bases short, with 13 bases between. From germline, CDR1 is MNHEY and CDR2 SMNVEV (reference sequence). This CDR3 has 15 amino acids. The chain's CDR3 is CASSWDSTFSYEQYF. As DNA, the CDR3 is TGTGCCAGCAGTTGGGACTCGACTTTCTCCTACGAGCAGTACTTC.

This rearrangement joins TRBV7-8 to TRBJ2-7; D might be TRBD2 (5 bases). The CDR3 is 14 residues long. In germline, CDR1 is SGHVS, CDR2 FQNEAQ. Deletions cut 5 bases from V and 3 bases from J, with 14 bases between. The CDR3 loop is CASSMTNRGYEQYF. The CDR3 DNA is TGTGCCAGCAGCATGACTAACCGGGGCTACGAGCAGTACTTC.

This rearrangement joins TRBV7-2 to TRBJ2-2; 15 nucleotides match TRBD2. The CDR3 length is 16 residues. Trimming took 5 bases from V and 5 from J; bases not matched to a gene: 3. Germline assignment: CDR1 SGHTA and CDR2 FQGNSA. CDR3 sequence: CASSGGTSGGTGELFF. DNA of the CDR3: TGTGCCAGCAGCGGTGGGACTAGCGGGGGGACCGGGGAGCTGTTTTTT.

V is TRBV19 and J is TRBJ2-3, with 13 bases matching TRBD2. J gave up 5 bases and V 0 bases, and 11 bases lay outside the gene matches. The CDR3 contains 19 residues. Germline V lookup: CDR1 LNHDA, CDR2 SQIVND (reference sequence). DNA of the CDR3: TGTGCCAGTAGTATAGATCTATGGAGACTAGCGGGAGGAGGAGATACGCAGTATTTT. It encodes CASSIDLWRLAGGGDTQYF.

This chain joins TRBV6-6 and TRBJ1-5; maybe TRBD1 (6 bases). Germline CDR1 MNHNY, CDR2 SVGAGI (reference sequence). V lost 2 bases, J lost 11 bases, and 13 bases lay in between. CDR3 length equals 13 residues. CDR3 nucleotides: TGTGCCAGCAGTTACCGAGTCCCAGGGGCCCAGCATTTT. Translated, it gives CASSYRVPGAQHF.

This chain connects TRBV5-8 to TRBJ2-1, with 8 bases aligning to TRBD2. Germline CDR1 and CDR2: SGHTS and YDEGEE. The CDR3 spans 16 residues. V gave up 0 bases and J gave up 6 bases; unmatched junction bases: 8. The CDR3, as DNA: TGTGCCAGCAGCTTGGTACCGGGAGGGATTTCCAATGAGCAGTTCTTC. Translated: CASSLVPGGISNEQFF.

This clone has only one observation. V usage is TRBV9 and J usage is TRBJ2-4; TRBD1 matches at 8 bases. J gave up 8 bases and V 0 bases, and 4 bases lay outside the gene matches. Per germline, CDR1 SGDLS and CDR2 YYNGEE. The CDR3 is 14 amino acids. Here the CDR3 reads CASSVAGGGDIQYF. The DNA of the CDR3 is TGTGCCAGCAGCGTAGCAGGGGGCGGCGACATTCAGTACTTC. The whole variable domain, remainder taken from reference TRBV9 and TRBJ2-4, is DSGVTQTPKHLITATGQRVTLRCSPRSGDLSVYWYQQSLDQGLQFLIQYYNGEERAKGNILERFSAQQFPDLHSELNLSSLELGDSALYFCASSVAGGGDIQYFGAGTRLSVL.

CDR3 sequence reads: CASSRDIGYRYF. The CDR3 bases are TGTGCCAGCAGCAGGGACATTGGCTACAGGTACTTC. The V and J genes are TRBV6-6 and TRBJ2-7; D perhaps matches TRBD1 (6 bases). Germline V lookup: CDR1 MNHNY, CDR2 SVGAGI (reference sequence). The ends were cut back, 6 bases at V and 12 bases at J, with 18 bases in the middle. The CDR3 consists of 12 residues.

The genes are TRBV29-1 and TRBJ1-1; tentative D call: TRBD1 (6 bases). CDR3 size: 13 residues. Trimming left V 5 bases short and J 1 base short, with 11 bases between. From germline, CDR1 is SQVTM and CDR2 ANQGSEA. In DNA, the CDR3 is TGCAGCGTTTCCACGGACAGGAACACTGAAGCTTTCTTT. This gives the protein CSVSTDRNTEAFF.

CDR3 coding DNA: TGTGCCAGTAGTGCGACAGGGAGTTATGGCTACACCTTC. Its translation: CASSATGSYGYTF. This chain connects TRBV19 to TRBJ1-2; 7 nucleotides agree with TRBD1. This CDR3 has 13 amino acids. Trimming cost V 5 bases and J 5 bases; bases outside gene matches: 5. The germline V gene has CDR1 LNHDA and CDR2 SQIVND (reference sequence).

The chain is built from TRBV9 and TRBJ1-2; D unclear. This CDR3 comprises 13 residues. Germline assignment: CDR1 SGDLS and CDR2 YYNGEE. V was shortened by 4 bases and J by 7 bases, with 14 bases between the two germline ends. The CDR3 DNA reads TGTGCCAGCAGCTCCAGACACCCCGGTGGCTACACCTTC. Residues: CASSSRHPGGYTF.

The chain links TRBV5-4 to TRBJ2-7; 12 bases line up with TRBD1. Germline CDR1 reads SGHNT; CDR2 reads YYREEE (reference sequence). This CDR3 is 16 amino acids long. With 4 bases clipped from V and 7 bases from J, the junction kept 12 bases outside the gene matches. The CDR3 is CASSGGTGTGGREQYF. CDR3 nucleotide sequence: TGTGCCAGCAGCGGGGGGACCGGGACAGGGGGCCGTGAGCAGTACTTC.

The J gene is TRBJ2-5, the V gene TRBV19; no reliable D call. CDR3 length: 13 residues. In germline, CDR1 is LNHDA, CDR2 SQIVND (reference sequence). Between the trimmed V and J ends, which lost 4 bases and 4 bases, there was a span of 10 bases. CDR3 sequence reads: CASSTGWRETQYF. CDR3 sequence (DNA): TGTGCCAGTAGTACCGGGTGGCGAGAGACCCAGTACTTC.

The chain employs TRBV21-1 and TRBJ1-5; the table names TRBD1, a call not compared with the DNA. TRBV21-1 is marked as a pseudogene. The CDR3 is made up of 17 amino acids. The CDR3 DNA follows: TGTGCCAGCAGCGCCGCATACCCAGAATATAGCAATCAGCCCCAGCATTTT. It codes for CASSAAYPEYSNQPQHF.

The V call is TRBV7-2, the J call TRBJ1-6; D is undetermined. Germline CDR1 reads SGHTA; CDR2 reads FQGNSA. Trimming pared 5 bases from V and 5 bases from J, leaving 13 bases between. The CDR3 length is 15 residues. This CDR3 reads CASSLLLSNNSPLHF. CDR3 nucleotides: TGTGCCAGCAGCCTCCTATTGTCAAATAATTCACCCCTCCACTTT.

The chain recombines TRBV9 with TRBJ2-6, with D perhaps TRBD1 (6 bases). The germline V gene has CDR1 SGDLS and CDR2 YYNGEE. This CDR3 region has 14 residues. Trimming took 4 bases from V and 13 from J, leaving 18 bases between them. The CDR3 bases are TGTGCCAGCAGCCTCACACAGGGTGCTCGTGTCCTGACTTTC. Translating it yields CASSLTQGARVLTF. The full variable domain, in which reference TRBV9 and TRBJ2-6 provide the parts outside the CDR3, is DSGVTQTPKHLITATGQRVTLRCSPRSGDLSVYWYQQSLDQGLQFLIQYYNGEERAKGNILERFSAQQFPDLHSELNLSSLELGDSALYFCASSLTQGARVLTFGAGSRLTVL.

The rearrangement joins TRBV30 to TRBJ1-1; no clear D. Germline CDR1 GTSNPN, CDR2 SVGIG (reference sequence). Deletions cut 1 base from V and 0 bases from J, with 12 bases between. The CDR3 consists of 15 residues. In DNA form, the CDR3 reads TGTGCCTGGAGTGGCCTGAGGCGGATGAACACTGAAGCTTTCTTT. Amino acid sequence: CAWSGLRRMNTEAFF.

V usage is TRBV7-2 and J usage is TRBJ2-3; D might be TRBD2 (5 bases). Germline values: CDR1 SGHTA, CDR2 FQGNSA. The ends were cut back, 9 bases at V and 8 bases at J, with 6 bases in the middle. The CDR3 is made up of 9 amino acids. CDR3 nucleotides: TGTGCCAGTGGAGGTACGCAGTATTTT. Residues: CASGGTQYF.

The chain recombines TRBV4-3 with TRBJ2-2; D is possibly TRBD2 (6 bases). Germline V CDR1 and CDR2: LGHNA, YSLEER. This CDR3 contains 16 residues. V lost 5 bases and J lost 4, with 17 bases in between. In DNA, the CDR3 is TGCGCCAGCAGCTCAGCTCCGGTCGGGGGCACCGGGGAGCTGTTTTTT. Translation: CASSSAPVGGTGELFF.

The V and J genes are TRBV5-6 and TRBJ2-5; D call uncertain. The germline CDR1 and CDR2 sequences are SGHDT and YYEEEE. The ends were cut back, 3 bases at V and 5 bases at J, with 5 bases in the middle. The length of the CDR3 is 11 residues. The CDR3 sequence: CASSSSETQYF. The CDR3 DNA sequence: TGTGCCAGCAGCTCGAGTGAGACCCAGTACTTC.

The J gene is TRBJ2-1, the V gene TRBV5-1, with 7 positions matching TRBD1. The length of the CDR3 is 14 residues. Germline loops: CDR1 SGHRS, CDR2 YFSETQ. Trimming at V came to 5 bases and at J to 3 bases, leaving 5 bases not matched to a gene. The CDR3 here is CASSTTGDYNEQFF. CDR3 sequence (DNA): TGCGCCAGCAGTACCACAGGGGACTACAATGAGCAGTTCTTC. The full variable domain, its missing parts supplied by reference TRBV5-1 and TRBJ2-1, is KAGVTQTPRYLIKTRGQQVTLSCSPISGHRSVSWYQQTPGQGLQFLFEYFSETQRNKGNFPGRFSGRQFSNSRSEMNVSTLELGDSALYLCASSTTGDYNEQFFGPGTRLTVL.

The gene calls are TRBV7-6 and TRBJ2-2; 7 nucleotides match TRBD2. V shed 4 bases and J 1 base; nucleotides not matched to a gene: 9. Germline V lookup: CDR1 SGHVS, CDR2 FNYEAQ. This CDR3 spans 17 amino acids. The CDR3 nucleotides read TGTGCCAGCAGCTCAGGTGACGCTAGCGGGAACACCGGGGAGCTGTTTTTT. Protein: CASSSGDASGNTGELFF.

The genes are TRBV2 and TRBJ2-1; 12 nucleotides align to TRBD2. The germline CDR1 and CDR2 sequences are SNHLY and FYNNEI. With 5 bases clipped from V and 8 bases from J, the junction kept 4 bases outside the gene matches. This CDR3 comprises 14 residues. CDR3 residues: CASSLAGGQDEQFF. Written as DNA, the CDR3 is TGTGCCAGCAGTCTAGCGGGGGGGCAAGATGAGCAGTTCTTC.

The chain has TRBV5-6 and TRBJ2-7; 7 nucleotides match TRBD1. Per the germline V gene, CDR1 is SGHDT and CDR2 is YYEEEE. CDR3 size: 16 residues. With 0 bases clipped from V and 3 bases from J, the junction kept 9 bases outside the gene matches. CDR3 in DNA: TGTGCCAGCAGCTTGGGGGATCGGAACAGGGGCTACGAGCAGTACTTC. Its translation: CASSLGDRNRGYEQYF.

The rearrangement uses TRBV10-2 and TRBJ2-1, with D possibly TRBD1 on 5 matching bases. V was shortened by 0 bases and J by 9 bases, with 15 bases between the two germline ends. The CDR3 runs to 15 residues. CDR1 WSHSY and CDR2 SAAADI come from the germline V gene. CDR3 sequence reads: CASSESDSSRVEQFF. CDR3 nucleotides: TGCGCCAGCAGTGAGTCCGACAGTTCCCGGGTTGAGCAGTTCTTC.

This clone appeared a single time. The CDR3 here is CASSVSGTSGQETQYF. CDR3 in DNA: TGTGCCAGCAGTGTATCGGGGACTAGCGGACAAGAGACCCAGTACTTC. This chain uses TRBV2 with TRBJ2-5, with TRBD2 identical over 11 bases. V gave up 4 bases and J gave up 2 bases; unmatched junction bases: 6. This CDR3 region has 16 residues. Germline V CDR1 and CDR2: SNHLY, FYNNEI.

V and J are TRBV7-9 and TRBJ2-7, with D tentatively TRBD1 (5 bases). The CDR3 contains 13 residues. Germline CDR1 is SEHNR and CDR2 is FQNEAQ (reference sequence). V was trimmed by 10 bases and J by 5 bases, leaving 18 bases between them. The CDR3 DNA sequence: TGTGCCACCTCCGACCAGGGTATGAACGAGCAGTACTTC. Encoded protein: CATSDQGMNEQYF.